Following are 10 T cell receptor beta chains from one sample sequenced in a study of blood T cell repertoires in COVID-19. Produced via immunoSEQ multiplex PCR; TCRdb's table is partial and in-frame only. The table lists 250,000 or so clones, about 88% of them singletons. Sequenced input: peripheral blood. The origin of the receptors is a woman aged 55-69 years with acute or convalescent COVID-19.

This chain links TRBV19 with TRBJ2-7; possible D gene TRBD1, 6 bases. V was cut by 10 bases and J by 2 bases, with 21 bases left in between. This CDR3 contains 15 residues. Germline V gene sequence: CDR1 LNHDA, CDR2 SQIVND (reference sequence). This CDR3 is CATAAGVVGPYEQYF. The CDR3 DNA reads TGTGCCACCGCGGCAGGGGTGGTAGGCCCCTACGAGCAGTACTTC.

This clone was counted a few times. The V call is TRBV5-5, the J call TRBJ1-3; D uncertain. Deletions cut 0 bases from V and 8 bases from J, with 9 bases between. CDR1 is SGHKS, CDR2 YYEKEE, per germline (reference sequence). This CDR3 spans 13 amino acids. The CDR3: CASSLDYGDTIYF. Written as DNA, the CDR3 is TGTGCCAGCAGCTTGGATTACGGGGACACCATATATTTT.

The rearrangement links TRBV3-1 (or the pseudogene TRBV3-2) to TRBJ2-5; the match to TRBD2 covers 11 bases. The CDR3 has 16 residues. Per germline, CDR1 LGHDT and CDR2 YNNKEL (reference sequence). The V gene end was trimmed by 1 base and the J gene end by 5 bases; junction bases not matched to a gene: 6. The CDR3 sequence: CASSQALAGGTETQYF. CDR3 DNA: TGTGCCAGCAGCCAAGCCCTAGCGGGGGGTACGGAGACCCAGTACTTC.

The chain joins TRBV9 to TRBJ1-2; D gene unclear. Trimming pared 0 bases from V and 5 bases from J, leaving 14 bases between. The CDR3 has 15 amino acids. Germline lookup yields CDR1 SGDLS and CDR2 YYNGEE. The CDR3 DNA follows: TGTGCCAGCAGCGTAGGTGGAGGCCTTCCATATGGCTACACCTTC. This encodes CASSVGGGLPYGYTF.

CDR3 protein: CASSDLRLAGSYNEQFF. The CDR3 nucleotides are TGTGCCAGCAGTGACCTTAGACTAGCGGGGTCCTACAATGAGCAGTTCTTC. The V and J genes are TRBV25-1 and TRBJ2-1; 11 nucleotides agree with TRBD2. V lost 3 bases, J lost 1 base, and 5 bases stayed unmatched. The CDR3 sequence is 17 residues long. Germline V gives CDR1 MGHDK, CDR2 SYGVNS.

V usage is TRBV19 and J usage is TRBJ2-1; 7 nucleotides agree with TRBD2. Germline V gives CDR1 LNHDA, CDR2 SQIVND (reference sequence). The CDR3 length is 15 residues. V dropped 3 bases and J dropped 7; count of bases not matched to a gene: 9. Here the CDR3 reads CASSIGGGLLNEQFF. The CDR3 bases are TGTGCCAGTAGTATTGGTGGGGGACTATTGAATGAGCAGTTCTTC.

The chain has TRBV7-9 and TRBJ1-2; 12 nucleotides agree with TRBD1. Germline CDR1 SEHNR, CDR2 FQNEAQ (reference sequence). The CDR3 runs 13 residues. V shed 9 bases and J 13 bases; nucleotides not matched to a gene: 12. CDR3 nucleotide sequence: TGTGCCAGTACACCGGGACAGGGGGCACCCTCCACCTTC. It codes for CASTPGQGAPSTF.

This rearrangement joins TRBV6-5 to TRBJ2-1; 9 positions match TRBD1. Germline V lookup: CDR1 MNHEY, CDR2 SVGAGI. Trimming took 6 bases from V and 3 from J; bases not matched to a gene: 6. This CDR3 has 15 amino acids. CDR3 protein: CASSHRDRVYNEQFF. The CDR3 DNA follows: TGTGCCAGCAGCCACCGGGACAGGGTCTACAATGAGCAGTTCTTC.

The chain employs TRBV11-2 and TRBJ2-3; 11 bases match TRBD2. The CDR3 loop spans 15 amino acids. Germline V gene data show CDR1 as SGHAT and CDR2 as FQNNGV. Losses at the gene ends were 3 bases for V and 4 bases for J; bases not matched to a gene: 3. CDR3 in amino acids: CASSFELAGADTQYF. The CDR3 nucleotides read TGTGCCAGCAGCTTCGAACTAGCGGGAGCAGATACGCAGTATTTT.

The count of this clone is one. J is TRBJ2-7 and V is TRBV10-3; D is ambiguous. This CDR3 spans 15 amino acids. V lost 0 bases and J lost 2, with 11 bases in between. Looked up from germline, CDR1 is ENHRY and CDR2 is SYGVKD. The CDR3 is CAISESSGSPYEQYF. The CDR3 region has the DNA TGTGCCATCAGTGAGTCGTCAGGATCGCCCTACGAGCAGTACTTC.